The 30 T cell receptor beta chains below were found in one sample sequenced in a study of cytomegalovirus exposure and HLA in healthy donors. Clones were sequenced by immunoSEQ multiplex PCR, and TCRdb holds only the in-frame ones, with some missing. The sample holds some 150,000 clones; roughly 89% are singletons and the top ten take roughly 4.8%. The sequenced sample was PBMCs. The receptors were gathered from a man aged 18-30 years in good health and CMV-seropositive.

This rearrangement joins TRBV5-1 to TRBJ1-2, with 7 positions matching TRBD1. This CDR3 has 14 residues. Germline V gene data show CDR1 as SGHRS and CDR2 as YFSETQ. The V segment lost 0 bases and the J segment 4 bases; nucleotides outside the gene matches: 3. The CDR3 is CASSLGDRSYGYTF. Written as DNA, the CDR3 is TGCGCCAGCAGCTTGGGGGACAGATCCTATGGCTACACCTTC.

This clone came up once. The V gene is TRBV25-1, the J gene TRBJ1-6; D gene unclear. From germline, CDR1 is MGHDK and CDR2 SYGVNS. The CDR3 length is 16 residues. Trimming took off 1 base at V and 0 bases at J, with 7 bases between the two ends. In nucleotides, the CDR3 is TGTGCCAGCAGTGAATCGGTAGTCTCCTATAATTCACCCCTCCACTTT. Protein product: CASSESVVSYNSPLHF.

The gene calls are TRBV6-5 and TRBJ2-1; 9 nucleotides match TRBD2. V dropped 4 bases and J dropped 5; count of bases not matched to a gene: 6. Germline CDR1 MNHEY, CDR2 SVGAGI. This CDR3 comprises 15 residues. The CDR3 region is CASSFLAGTNNEQFF. CDR3 coding DNA: TGTGCCAGCAGTTTCCTAGCGGGGACTAACAATGAGCAGTTCTTC.

V usage is TRBV27 and J usage is TRBJ1-5; D is perhaps TRBD1 (5 bases). Trimming removed 0 bases from V and 7 bases from J, with 16 bases in between. The CDR3 is 16 amino acids. Per germline, CDR1 MNHEY and CDR2 SMNVEV (reference sequence). The CDR3 coding sequence is TGTGCCAGCAGTTTATCCCGCGGGGCAGGGAAGCAGCCCCAGCATTTT. It is translated as CASSLSRGAGKQPQHF.

The V call is TRBV7-8, the J call TRBJ2-2, with D unresolved. CDR3 length equals 14 residues. Trimming removed 2 bases at V and 1 base at J, with 5 bases between. Germline CDR1 SGHVS, CDR2 FQNEAQ. The CDR3 DNA sequence: TGTGCCAGCAGCTTAACGGGGAACACCGGGGAGCTGTTTTTT. It encodes CASSLTGNTGELFF.

This clone showed up just a few times. CDR3 nucleotide sequence: TGTGCCAGTAGTATGGGGACAGTTAGCAATCAGCCCCAGCATTTT. Residues: CASSMGTVSNQPQHF. This chain links TRBV19 with TRBJ1-5, with 7 nucleotides matching TRBD1. Unmatched junction bases numbered 2, after V lost 3 bases and J lost 0 bases. Germline CDR1 is LNHDA and CDR2 is SQIVND (reference sequence). The CDR3 is made up of 15 amino acids.

The rearrangement links TRBV6-1 to TRBJ2-1; D is undetermined. Per the germline V gene, CDR1 is MNHNS and CDR2 is SASEGT. Trimming removed 2 bases at V and 0 bases at J, with 8 bases between. The CDR3 spans 15 residues. CDR3 residues: CASSEIWSSYNEQFF. The DNA of the CDR3 is TGTGCCAGCAGTGAAATCTGGAGCTCCTACAATGAGCAGTTCTTC.

V gene TRBV18 combines with J gene TRBJ1-1, with 7 positions matching TRBD1. Germline values: CDR1 KGHSH, CDR2 LQKENI. J lost 6 bases, V lost 6 bases, and 13 bases had no gene match. This CDR3 is 15 amino acids long. CDR3 sequence (DNA): TGTGCCAGCTCCGAACAGGGGCCAAGAACCGCTGAAGCTTTCTTT. Its translation is CASSEQGPRTAEAFF. Full variable domain (outside the CDR3, taken from reference TRBV18 and TRBJ1-1): NAGVMQNPRHLVRRRGQEARLRCSPMKGHSHVYWYRQLPEEGLKFMVYLQKENIIDESGMPKERFSAEFPKEGPSILRIQQVVRGDSAAYFCASSEQGPRTAEAFFGQGTRLTVV.

The chain uses TRBV28 and TRBJ1-1, with TRBD1 matching 7 bases. Per germline, CDR1 MDHEN and CDR2 SYDVKM. V dropped 6 bases and J dropped 0; count of bases not matched to a gene: 7. The CDR3 is 15 amino acids. CDR3 nucleotide sequence: TGTGCCAGCAGCTACCCTACAGGGGTGAACACTGAAGCTTTCTTT. Translating gives CASSYPTGVNTEAFF.

The CDR3 protein is CASSGEDSNYGYTF. For the CDR3, the DNA is TGTGCCAGCAGTGGCGAGGACAGTAACTATGGCTACACCTTC. The rearrangement joins TRBV6-5 to TRBJ1-2; maybe TRBD1 (6 bases). The germline V gene encodes CDR1 MNHEY and CDR2 SVGAGI. Trimming cost V 5 bases and J 1 base, with 11 bases left between them. CDR3 length: 14 residues.

The V call is TRBV30, the J call TRBJ1-5, with D possibly matching TRBD1 (5 bases). This CDR3 has 12 amino acids. V was clipped by 0 bases and J by 7 bases, with 7 bases between them. The germline V gene has CDR1 GTSNPN and CDR2 SVGIG (reference sequence). The CDR3 loop is CAWSVPGQPQHF. In DNA form, the CDR3 reads TGTGCCTGGAGTGTACCAGGGCAGCCCCAGCATTTT.

The chain has TRBV28 and TRBJ1-6, with D maybe TRBD1 (5 bases). The CDR3 contains 18 residues. The germline gives CDR1 MDHEN, CDR2 SYDVKM. The ends were cut back, 1 base at V and 0 bases at J, with 13 bases in the middle. The CDR3, as DNA: TGTGCCAGCAGTTTATCGGGGGGAACAAGCTCCTATAATTCACCCCTCCACTTT. Translation gives CASSLSGGTSSYNSPLHF.

This chain links TRBV5-4 with TRBJ2-5, with a possible D match to TRBD1 (5 bases). Germline V lookup: CDR1 SGHNT, CDR2 YYREEE (reference sequence). The CDR3 contains 16 residues. V lost 2 bases and J 5 bases, leaving 19 bases between the germline ends. CDR3 in amino acids: CASSFRIVTRQETQYF. The CDR3 DNA reads as TGTGCCAGCAGCTTCAGGATCGTCACCCGACAGGAGACCCAGTACTTC.

This chain joins TRBV12-5 and TRBJ1-1, with D hard to call. The CDR3 runs 15 residues. Per the germline V gene, CDR1 is LGHNT and CDR2 is FRNRAP. The V gene lost 4 bases and the J gene lost 0 bases, with 12 bases spanning the gap. The CDR3 region has the DNA TGTGCTAGTGGTTCGGGCGGGATCATGAACACTGAAGCTTTCTTT. This encodes CASGSGGIMNTEAFF.

The chain combines TRBV19 with TRBJ2-2; tentative D call: TRBD2 (6 bases). Germline-derived CDR1 and CDR2 are LNHDA and SQIVND (reference sequence). The CDR3 length is 13 residues. V was trimmed by 3 bases and J by 4 bases, leaving 6 bases between them. The CDR3 region is CASSIGGTGELFF. In DNA form, the CDR3 reads TGTGCCAGTAGTATCGGGGGCACCGGGGAGCTGTTTTTT.

This clone was seen only once. This rearrangement joins TRBV28 to TRBJ1-1; D is perhaps TRBD1 (6 bases). In germline, CDR1 is MDHEN, CDR2 SYDVKM. The V gene lost 11 bases and the J gene lost 0 bases, with 25 bases spanning the gap. The CDR3 length is 17 residues. CDR3 sequence reads: CAGGRGAAWEVNTEAFF. The CDR3 DNA is TGTGCCGGGGGACGGGGGGCGGCCTGGGAAGTGAACACTGAAGCTTTCTTT.

The chain has TRBV19 and TRBJ2-2; TRBD1 might be the D (6 bases). V lost 11 bases and J lost 1, with 8 bases in between. Germline V gene data show CDR1 as LNHDA and CDR2 as SQIVND (reference sequence). The CDR3 extends over 12 amino acids. The CDR3 DNA reads as TGTGCCGGGGGCCGGAACACCGGGGAGCTGTTTTTT. Its protein is CAGGRNTGELFF.

The chain joins TRBV30 to TRBJ1-6, with D perhaps TRBD1 (6 bases). V was clipped by 2 bases and J by 0 bases, with 11 bases between them. The CDR3 runs to 16 residues. Germline CDR1 and CDR2: GTSNPN and SVGIG (reference sequence). The CDR3 DNA reads as TGTGCCTGGAGTTTCACAGGGAGCTCCTATAATTCACCCCTCCACTTT. It codes for CAWSFTGSSYNSPLHF. Full variable domain (remainder filled in from reference TRBV30 and TRBJ1-6): SQTIHQWPATLVQPVGSPLSLECTVEGTSNPNLYWYRQAAGRGLQLLFYSVGIGQISSEVPQNLSASRPQDRQFILSSKKLLLSDSGFYLCAWSFTGSSYNSPLHFGNGTRLTVT.

The V gene is TRBV2, the J gene TRBJ1-1, with D tentatively TRBD1 (5 bases). The CDR3 is made up of 11 amino acids. Germline CDR1 and CDR2: SNHLY and FYNNEI. V was trimmed by 10 bases and J by 10 bases, leaving 16 bases between them. CDR3 amino acids: CATTGGLGAFF. CDR3 DNA sequence: TGTGCCACAACGGGGGGATTAGGAGCTTTCTTT.

The rearrangement links TRBV25-1 to TRBJ1-2; D not certain. The CDR3 has 13 residues. The V end lost 0 bases, the J end lost 6 bases, and 8 bases lay between the germline ends. The germline V gene encodes CDR1 MGHDK and CDR2 SYGVNS. In DNA, the CDR3 is TGTGCCAGCAGTGAATACAGTGTCCATGGCTACACCTTC. Protein: CASSEYSVHGYTF.

CDR3 residues: CASSLRQMNTGELFF. The CDR3 bases are TGCGCCAGCAGCCTAAGACAAATGAACACCGGGGAGCTGTTTTTT. The rearrangement joins TRBV5-1 to TRBJ2-2; D gene ambiguous. Germline-derived CDR1 and CDR2 are SGHRS and YFSETQ. Trimming took 4 bases from V and 1 from J, leaving 11 bases between them. CDR3 length: 15 residues.

The CDR3 reads CASSFSGRSRETQYF. CDR3 DNA: TGTGCCAGCAGCTTCTCCGGGAGGAGTAGGGAGACCCAGTACTTC. This rearrangement joins TRBV7-9 to TRBJ2-5; 7 bases line up with TRBD2. Losses at the gene ends were 3 bases for V and 5 bases for J; bases not matched to a gene: 9. The CDR3 has 15 residues. CDR1 is SEHNR and CDR2 is FQNEAQ in the germline V gene (reference sequence). Full variable domain (missing parts from reference TRBV7-9 and TRBJ2-5): DTGVSQNPRHKITKRGQNVTFRCDPISEHNRLYWYRQTLGQGPEFLTYFQNEAQLEKSRLLSDRFSAERPKGSFSTLEIQRTEQGDSAMYLCASSFSGRSRETQYFGPGTRLLVL.

As concerns this clone: The sample holds other DNA sequences that translate to the same CDR3. The genes are TRBV28 and TRBJ2-5, with TRBD2 matching 8 bases. V shed 4 bases and J 5 bases; nucleotides not matched to a gene: 6. This CDR3 spans 14 amino acids. Germline loops: CDR1 MDHEN, CDR2 SYDVKM. CDR3 DNA: TGTGCCAGCAGTTCGGGGGGGCCGCGGGAGACCCAGTACTTC. It specifies CASSSGGPRETQYF.

The chain combines TRBV2 with TRBJ2-5, with D uncertain. V lost 5 bases, J lost 2 bases, and 12 bases lay in between. This CDR3 comprises 14 residues. Germline values: CDR1 SNHLY, CDR2 FYNNEI. The DNA for the CDR3 is TGTGCCAGCAGTACTCCCGGGTTTCAAGAGACCCAGTACTTC. Residues: CASSTPGFQETQYF.

Only a few counts were recorded for this clone. The chain has TRBV6-1 and TRBJ2-2; 7 bases fit TRBD2. The CDR3 runs to 14 residues. After removal of 3 bases from V and 9 bases from J, the junction contained 7 bases not matched to a gene. The germline V gene has CDR1 MNHNS and CDR2 SASEGT. CDR3 bases: TGTGCCAGCAGTGACCGCGGGGAGGGCCGGGAGCTGTTTTTT. It yields the protein CASSDRGEGRELFF.

The rearrangement uses TRBV30 and TRBJ2-6; D perhaps matches TRBD1 (5 bases). V was clipped by 7 bases and J by 1 base, with 11 bases between them. This CDR3 is 14 amino acids long. Germline CDR1 and CDR2: GTSNPN and SVGIG (reference sequence). For the CDR3, the DNA is TGTGCCTCTGCTACAGGATCTGGGGCCAACGTCCTGACTTTC. Amino acids: CASATGSGANVLTF.

The rearrangement joins TRBV19 to TRBJ2-2; 12 nucleotides align to TRBD2. V gave up 6 bases and J gave up 4 bases; unmatched junction bases: 12. The CDR3 runs 18 residues. Germline V gene sequence: CDR1 LNHDA, CDR2 SQIVND (reference sequence). Written as DNA, the CDR3 is TGTGCCAGTAGCATACCCACGGCTAGCGGGAGGGTCACCGGGGAGCTGTTTTTT. It translates to CASSIPTASGRVTGELFF.

The chain is built from TRBV18 and TRBJ1-5; D is ambiguous. The CDR3 is 16 residues long. The germline CDR1 and CDR2 sequences are KGHSH and LQKENI. Trimming took 2 bases from V and 1 from J, leaving 12 bases between them. CDR3 bases: TGTGCCAGCTCACCAAGGCCCCCCAGGAGCAATCAGCCCCAGCATTTT. Translated: CASSPRPPRSNQPQHF.

V is TRBV7-6 and J is TRBJ2-7, with 9 bases lining up with TRBD1. Germline V gene data show CDR1 as SGHVS and CDR2 as FNYEAQ. V was clipped by 1 base and J by 7 bases; unmatched bases: 5. There are 14 residues in the CDR3. For the CDR3, the DNA is TGTGCCAGCAGCTTAGACACAGGGGGCGGAGAGCAGTACTTC. Translating it yields CASSLDTGGGEQYF.

This CDR3 reads CASSLAETQYF. For the CDR3, the DNA is TGTGCCAGCAGCTTGGCAGAGACCCAGTACTTC. The rearrangement uses TRBV7-9 and TRBJ2-5, with D unresolved. With 3 bases removed from V and 4 bases from J, the gap between germline ends came to 3 bases. The CDR3 consists of 11 residues. Germline lookup yields CDR1 SEHNR and CDR2 FQNEAQ (reference sequence).